One sample yielded the 20 T cell receptor beta chains listed below, sequenced in a study of blood T cell repertoires in COVID-19. Method: immunoSEQ multiplex PCR; TCRdb's copy keeps in-frame clones and lacks some. The profile shows more than 300,000 clones, 88% of them singletons. The sample comprised PBMCs or T cells enriched from blood (not recorded which). The receptors come from a woman aged 18-35 years who had recovered from COVID-19.

This CDR3 reads CASSGGGQYNEKLFF. DNA of the CDR3: TGCGCCAGCAGTGGTGGCGGTCAGTATAATGAAAAACTGTTTTTT. The genes are TRBV5-1 and TRBJ1-4; D is ambiguous. V was pared by 5 bases and J by 4 bases, with 15 bases between. The CDR3 covers 15 residues. The germline CDR1 and CDR2 sequences are SGHRS and YFSETQ.

V usage is TRBV4-1 and J usage is TRBJ1-1; tentatively, D is TRBD1 (6 bases). V was clipped by 3 bases and J by 1 base, with 15 bases between them. Germline V gene sequence: CDR1 MGHRA, CDR2 YSYEKL. This CDR3 region has 16 residues. For the CDR3, the DNA is TGCGCCAGCAGCCATGTCCGCAAAGGGGGGAACACTGAAGCTTTCTTT. Translation gives CASSHVRKGGNTEAFF.

Concerning this clone itself: The sample has other DNA sequences that encode this CDR3 too. V usage is TRBV4-1 and J usage is TRBJ2-3; D not resolved. The CDR3 extends over 14 amino acids. V was trimmed by 5 bases and J by 1 base, leaving 10 bases between them. Germline CDR1 reads MGHRA; CDR2 reads YSYEKL. The CDR3 loop reads CASSRLEGTDTQYF. For the CDR3, the DNA is TGCGCCAGCAGCAGATTAGAGGGCACAGATACGCAGTATTTT.

The CDR3 region has the DNA TGTGCCAGGGTTCCAGAGGCGGGGGGGCAAGAGACCCAGTACTTC. Amino acid sequence: CARVPEAGGQETQYF. J is TRBJ2-5 and V is TRBV6-4; 9 bases match TRBD2. Germline V gene data show CDR1 as MRHNA and CDR2 as SNTAGT. The CDR3 length is 15 residues. V was clipped by 9 bases and J by 2 bases; unmatched bases: 10.

The chain couples TRBV2 to TRBJ2-5, with 11 bases identical to TRBD2. The V gene end was trimmed by 4 bases and the J gene end by 1 base; junction bases not matched to a gene: 2. The CDR3 runs to 15 residues. CDR1 is SNHLY, CDR2 FYNNEI, per germline. The CDR3: CASSALAGGQETQYF. The CDR3 nucleotides are TGTGCCAGCAGTGCGCTAGCGGGGGGCCAAGAGACCCAGTACTTC.

This chain connects TRBV7-3 to TRBJ1-2; 10 bases are shared with TRBD1. Germline CDR1 and CDR2: SGHTA and FQGTGA. V shed 4 bases, J shed 9 bases, and the junction held 5 bases outside the gene matches. The CDR3 covers 13 residues. CDR3: CASSSGQGRRYTF. CDR3 DNA: TGTGCCAGCAGCTCGGGACAGGGGCGCCGCTACACCTTC.

This clone came up once. This sequence joins TRBV5-1 and TRBJ1-2, with TRBD1 matching over 7 bases. With V trimmed by 0 bases and J by 7 bases, 3 bases remained unmatched. From germline, CDR1 is SGHRS and CDR2 YFSETQ. The CDR3 contains 13 residues. The CDR3 is CASSLVQGIGYTF. The CDR3, as DNA: TGCGCCAGCAGCTTGGTACAGGGGATTGGCTACACCTTC.

The J gene is TRBJ1-3, the V gene TRBV7-3, with TRBD1 as a possible D gene (5 bases). Trimming took off 5 bases at V and 3 bases at J, with 17 bases between the two ends. CDR1 SGHTA and CDR2 FQGTGA come from the germline V gene. The CDR3 spans 16 residues. The CDR3 nucleotides read TGTGCCAGCAGCCTGTTTGGAGGGGACTATGGAAACACCATATATTTT. This translates into CASSLFGGDYGNTIYF. The full variable domain, rest sourced from reference TRBV7-3 and TRBJ1-3, is GAGVSQTPSNKVTEKGKYVELRCDPISGHTALYWYRQSLGQGPEFLIYFQGTGAADDSGLPNDRFFAVRPEGSVSTLKIQRTERGDSAVYLCASSLFGGDYGNTIYFGEGSWLTVV.

V gene TRBV2 combines with J gene TRBJ1-4, with 7 bases matching TRBD1. V lost 6 bases to trimming and J lost 3 bases; unmatched junction nucleotides: 4. Germline V gene lookup returns CDR1 SNHLY and CDR2 FYNNEI. There are 14 residues in the CDR3. The CDR3 reads CASSDGTANEKLFF. The CDR3 DNA is TGTGCCAGCAGCGACGGGACAGCTAATGAAAAACTGTTTTTT.

This chain joins TRBV7-2 and TRBJ2-6; maybe TRBD2 (6 bases). Per the germline V gene, CDR1 is SGHTA and CDR2 is FQGNSA. The CDR3 contains 15 residues. The V end was cut by 11 bases, the J end by 2 bases, with 16 bases between. CDR3 amino acids: CAFKLEGPGANVLTF. CDR3 nucleotides: TGTGCCTTCAAGCTGGAGGGGCCTGGGGCCAACGTCCTGACTTTC.

This clone was seen once. The chain combines TRBV2 with TRBJ2-5, with 11 bases that match TRBD2. The CDR3 is made up of 15 amino acids. The V and J ends lost 2 bases and 4 bases, in that order; junction bases with no gene match: 3. Germline assignment: CDR1 SNHLY and CDR2 FYNNEI. The CDR3: CASSERLAGGETQYF. The CDR3 region has the DNA TGTGCCAGCAGTGAAAGGCTAGCGGGGGGAGAGACCCAGTACTTC.

V gene TRBV4-1 combines with J gene TRBJ1-1; D is ambiguous. This CDR3 region has 14 residues. The V end lost 0 bases, the J end lost 1 base, and 6 bases lay between the germline ends. The germline V gene has CDR1 MGHRA and CDR2 YSYEKL. The CDR3 region has the DNA TGCGCCAGCAGCCAAGATCCCAGGAACACTGAAGCTTTCTTT. It translates to CASSQDPRNTEAFF.

The chain has TRBV5-5 and TRBJ1-1; possible D gene TRBD1, 5 bases. V gave up 2 bases and J gave up 1 base, with 6 bases separating them. Per germline, CDR1 SGHKS and CDR2 YYEKEE (reference sequence). The CDR3 covers 13 residues. The CDR3 protein is CASSFQGNTEAFF. The DNA for the CDR3 is TGTGCCAGCAGCTTCCAGGGGAACACTGAAGCTTTCTTT.

The rearrangement uses TRBV28 and TRBJ2-7; unclear D gene. The CDR3 length is 15 residues. Germline CDR1 MDHEN, CDR2 SYDVKM. V was shortened by 4 bases and J by 3 bases, with 16 bases between the two germline ends. The CDR3 region has the DNA TGTGCCAGCAGTTACAGTTCAGCCCCGTACTACGAGCAGTACTTC. It specifies CASSYSSAPYYEQYF.

J is TRBJ2-2 and V is TRBV7-9; TRBD2 aligns across 7 bases. Germline V gives CDR1 SEHNR, CDR2 FQNEAQ (reference sequence). V lost 4 bases, J lost 7 bases, and 3 bases stayed unmatched. The CDR3 is made up of 13 amino acids. CDR3 coding DNA: TGTGCCAGCAGCTGGCCTAGCGGCGGGGAGCTGTTTTTT. Protein: CASSWPSGGELFF.

The table lists this clone with a few counts. The chain recombines TRBV5-1 with TRBJ1-2; D gene unclear. Trimming removed 5 bases at V and 4 bases at J, with 12 bases between. This CDR3 spans 13 amino acids. From germline, CDR1 is SGHRS and CDR2 YFSETQ. CDR3 DNA sequence: TGCGCCAGCAGTCCCAGAAACCTCTATGGCTACACCTTC. Protein product: CASSPRNLYGYTF.

The chain links TRBV6-6 to TRBJ2-7; 10 bases map to TRBD1. After removal of 5 bases from V and 1 base from J, the junction contained 8 bases not matched to a gene. In germline, CDR1 is MNHNY, CDR2 SVGAGI (reference sequence). This CDR3 contains 16 residues. The CDR3 loop is CASSGPGQGTSYEQYF. The CDR3 DNA is TGTGCCAGCAGTGGCCCGGGACAGGGGACTTCCTACGAGCAGTACTTC.

The chain is built from TRBV11-2 and TRBJ2-7; 10 bases are shared with TRBD1. CDR1 is SGHAT, CDR2 FQNNGV, per germline. Losses at the gene ends were 0 bases for V and 11 bases for J; bases not matched to a gene: 4. This CDR3 comprises 13 residues. The CDR3 nucleotides are TGTGCCAGCAGCTTAGAGGGACAGGGGTTAAAGTACTTC. This sequence encodes CASSLEGQGLKYF.

The chain has TRBV28 and TRBJ2-7, with 10 bases lining up with TRBD1. Germline CDR1 and CDR2: MDHEN and SYDVKM. This CDR3 has 12 residues. J was trimmed by 3 bases and V by 11 bases; bases with no gene match: 4. In nucleotides, the CDR3 is TGTGCCGTCGGGGACAGGGGCTACGAGCAGTACTTC. Its translation: CAVGDRGYEQYF. Complete variable domain (other parts from reference TRBV28 and TRBJ2-7): DVKVTQSSRYLVKRTGEKVFLECVQDMDHENMFWYRQDPGLGLRLIYFSYDVKMKEKGDIPEGYSVSREKKERFSLILESASTNQTSMYLCAVGDRGYEQYFGPGTRLTVT.

This chain links TRBV10-3 with TRBJ2-5; 14 bases map to TRBD2. The CDR3 totals 15 residues. The V and J ends lost 8 bases and 2 bases, in that order; junction bases with no gene match: 4. CDR1 is ENHRY and CDR2 is SYGVKD in the germline V gene. CDR3 nucleotide sequence: TGTGCCATCGCTGGACTAGCGGGGGGACAAGAGACCCAGTACTTC. It codes for CAIAGLAGGQETQYF.